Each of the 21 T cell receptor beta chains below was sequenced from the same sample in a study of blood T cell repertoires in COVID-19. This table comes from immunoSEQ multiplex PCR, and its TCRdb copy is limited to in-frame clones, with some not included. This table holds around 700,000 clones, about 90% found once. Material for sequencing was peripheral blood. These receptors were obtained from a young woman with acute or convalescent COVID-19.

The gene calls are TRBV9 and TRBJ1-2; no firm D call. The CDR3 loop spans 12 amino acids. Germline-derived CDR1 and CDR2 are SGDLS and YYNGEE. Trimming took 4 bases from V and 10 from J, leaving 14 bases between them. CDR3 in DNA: TGTGCCAGCAGCTACCCAGGAAGATCCTACACCTTC. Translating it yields CASSYPGRSYTF.

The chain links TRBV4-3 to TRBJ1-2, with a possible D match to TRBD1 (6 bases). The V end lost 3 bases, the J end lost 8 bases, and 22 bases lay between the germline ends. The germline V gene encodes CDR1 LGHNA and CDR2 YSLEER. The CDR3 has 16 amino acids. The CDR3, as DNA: TGCGCCAGCAGCCAGAACCCAGGGGCGGGGGCCGAAGGCTACACCTTC. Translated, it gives CASSQNPGAGAEGYTF.

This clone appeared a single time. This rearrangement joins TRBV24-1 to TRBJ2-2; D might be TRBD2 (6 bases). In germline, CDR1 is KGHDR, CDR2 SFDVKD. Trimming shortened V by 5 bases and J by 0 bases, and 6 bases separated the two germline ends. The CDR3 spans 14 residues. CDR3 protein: CATSGLANTGELFF. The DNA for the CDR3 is TGTGCCACCAGTGGACTAGCGAACACCGGGGAGCTGTTTTTT.

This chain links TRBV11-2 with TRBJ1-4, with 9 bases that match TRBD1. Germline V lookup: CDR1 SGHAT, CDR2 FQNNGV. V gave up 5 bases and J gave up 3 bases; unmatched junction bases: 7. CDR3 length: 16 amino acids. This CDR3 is CASSTTGGGPNEKLFF. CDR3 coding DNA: TGTGCCAGCAGCACGACAGGGGGAGGCCCTAATGAAAAACTGTTTTTT.

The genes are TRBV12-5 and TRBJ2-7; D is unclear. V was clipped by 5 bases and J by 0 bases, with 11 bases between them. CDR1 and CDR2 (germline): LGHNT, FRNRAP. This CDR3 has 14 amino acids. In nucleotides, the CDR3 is TGTGCTAGTGGTAAACAGACCGACTCCTACGAGCAGTACTTC. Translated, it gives CASGKQTDSYEQYF. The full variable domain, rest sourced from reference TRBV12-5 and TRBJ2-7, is DARVTQTPRHKVTEMGQEVTMRCQPILGHNTVFWYRQTMMQGLELLAYFRNRAPLDDSGMPKDRFSAEMPDATLATLKIQPSEPRDSAVYFCASGKQTDSYEQYFGPGTRLTVT.

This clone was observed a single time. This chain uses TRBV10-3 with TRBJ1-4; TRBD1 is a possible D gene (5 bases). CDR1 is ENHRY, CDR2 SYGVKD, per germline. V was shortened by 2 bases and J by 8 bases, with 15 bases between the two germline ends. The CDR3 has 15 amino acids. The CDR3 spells CAISEVAGRGEKLFF. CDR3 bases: TGTGCCATCAGTGAGGTGGCAGGGCGGGGAGAAAAACTGTTTTTT.

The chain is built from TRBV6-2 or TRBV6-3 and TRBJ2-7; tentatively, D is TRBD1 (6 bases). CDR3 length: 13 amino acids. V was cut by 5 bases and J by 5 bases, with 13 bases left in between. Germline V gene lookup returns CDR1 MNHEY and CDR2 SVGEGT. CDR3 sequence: CASSDRDTDEQYF. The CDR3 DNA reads TGTGCCAGCAGTGACCGGGACACCGACGAGCAGTACTTC.

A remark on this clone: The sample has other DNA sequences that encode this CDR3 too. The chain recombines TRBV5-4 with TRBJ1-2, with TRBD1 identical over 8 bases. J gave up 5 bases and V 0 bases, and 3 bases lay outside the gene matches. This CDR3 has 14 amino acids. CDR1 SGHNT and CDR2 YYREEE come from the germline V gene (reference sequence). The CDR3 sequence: CASSLGGTGYGYTF. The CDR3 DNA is TGTGCCAGCAGCTTGGGTGGGACAGGATATGGCTACACCTTC.

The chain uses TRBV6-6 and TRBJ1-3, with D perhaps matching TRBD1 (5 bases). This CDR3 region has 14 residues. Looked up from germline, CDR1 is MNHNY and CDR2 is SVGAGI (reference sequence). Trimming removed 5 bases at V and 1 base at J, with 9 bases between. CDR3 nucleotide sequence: TGTGCCAGCAGTGATACAGGTTCTGGAAACACCATATATTTT. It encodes CASSDTGSGNTIYF.

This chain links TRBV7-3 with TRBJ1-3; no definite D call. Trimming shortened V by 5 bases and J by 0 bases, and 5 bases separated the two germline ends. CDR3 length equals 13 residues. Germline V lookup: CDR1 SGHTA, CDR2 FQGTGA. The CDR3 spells CASSPSSGNTIYF. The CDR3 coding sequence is TGTGCCAGCAGCCCCTCCTCTGGAAACACCATATATTTT.

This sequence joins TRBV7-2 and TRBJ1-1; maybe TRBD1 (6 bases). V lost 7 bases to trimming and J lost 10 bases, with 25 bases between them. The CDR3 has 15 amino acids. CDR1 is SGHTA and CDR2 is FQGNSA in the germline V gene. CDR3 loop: CASISPGNRAWGAFF. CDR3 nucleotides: TGTGCCAGCATCAGCCCTGGGAACAGGGCCTGGGGAGCTTTCTTT.

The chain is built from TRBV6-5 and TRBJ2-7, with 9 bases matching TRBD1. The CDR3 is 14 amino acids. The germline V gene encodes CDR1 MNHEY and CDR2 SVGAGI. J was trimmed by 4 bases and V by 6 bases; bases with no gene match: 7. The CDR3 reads CASRDNRGQYEQYF. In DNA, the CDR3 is TGTGCCAGCAGAGACAACAGGGGGCAATACGAGCAGTACTTC.

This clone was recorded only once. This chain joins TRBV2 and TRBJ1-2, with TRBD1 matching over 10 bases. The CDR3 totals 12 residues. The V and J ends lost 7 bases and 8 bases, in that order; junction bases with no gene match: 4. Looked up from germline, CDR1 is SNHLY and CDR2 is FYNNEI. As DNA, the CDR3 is TGTGCCAGCACCGGGACAGGGGTAGGCTACACCTTC. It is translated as CASTGTGVGYTF.

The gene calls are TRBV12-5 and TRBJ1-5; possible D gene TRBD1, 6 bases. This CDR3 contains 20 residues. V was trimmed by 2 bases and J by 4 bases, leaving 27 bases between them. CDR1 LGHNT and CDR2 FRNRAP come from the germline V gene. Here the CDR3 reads CASGLKGVSLAGTPNQPQHF. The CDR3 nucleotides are TGTGCTAGTGGTTTGAAGGGGGTTTCCCTTGCTGGGACACCGAATCAGCCCCAGCATTTT.

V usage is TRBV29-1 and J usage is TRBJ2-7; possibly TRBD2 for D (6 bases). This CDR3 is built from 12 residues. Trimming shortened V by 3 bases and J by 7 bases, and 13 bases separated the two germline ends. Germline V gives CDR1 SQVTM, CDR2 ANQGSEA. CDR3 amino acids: CSVEAGSGEQYF. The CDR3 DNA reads TGCAGCGTTGAGGCGGGGTCAGGAGAGCAGTACTTC.

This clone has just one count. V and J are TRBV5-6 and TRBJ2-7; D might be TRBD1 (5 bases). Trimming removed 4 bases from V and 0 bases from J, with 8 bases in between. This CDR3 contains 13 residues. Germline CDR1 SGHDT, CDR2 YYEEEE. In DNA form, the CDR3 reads TGTGCCAGCAGCAGACAGATCTCCTACGAGCAGTACTTC. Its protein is CASSRQISYEQYF. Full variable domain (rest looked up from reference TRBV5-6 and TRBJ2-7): DAGVTQSPTHLIKTRGQQVTLRCSPKSGHDTVSWYQQALGQGPQFIFQYYEEEERQRGNFPDRFSGHQFPNYSSELNVNALLLGDSALYLCASSRQISYEQYFGPGTRLTVT.

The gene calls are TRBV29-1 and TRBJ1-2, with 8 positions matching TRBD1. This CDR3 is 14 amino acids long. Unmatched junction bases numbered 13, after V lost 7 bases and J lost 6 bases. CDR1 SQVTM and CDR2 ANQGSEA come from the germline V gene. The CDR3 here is CSAAFGAGGDGYTF. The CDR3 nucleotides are TGCAGCGCCGCATTCGGGGCAGGGGGCGATGGCTACACCTTC.

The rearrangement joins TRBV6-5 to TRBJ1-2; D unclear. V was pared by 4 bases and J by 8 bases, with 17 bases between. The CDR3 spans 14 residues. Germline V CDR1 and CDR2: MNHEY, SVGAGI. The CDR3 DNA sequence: TGTGCCAGCAGTTTATACCCTCTCGATGGCGGCTACACCTTC. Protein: CASSLYPLDGGYTF.

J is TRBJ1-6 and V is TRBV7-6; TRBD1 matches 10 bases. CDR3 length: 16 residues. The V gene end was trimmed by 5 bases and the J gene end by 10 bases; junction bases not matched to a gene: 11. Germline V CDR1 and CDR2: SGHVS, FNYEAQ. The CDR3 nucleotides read TGTGCCAGCAGCCGACAGGGGGCAGTAGGTGGATCACCCCTCCACTTT. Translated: CASSRQGAVGGSPLHF.

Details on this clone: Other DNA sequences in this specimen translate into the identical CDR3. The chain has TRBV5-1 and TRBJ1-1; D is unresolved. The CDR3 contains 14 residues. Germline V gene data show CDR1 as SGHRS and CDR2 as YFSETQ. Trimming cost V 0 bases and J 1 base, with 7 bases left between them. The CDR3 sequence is CASSLGSPNTEAFF. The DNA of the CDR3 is TGCGCCAGCAGCTTGGGCAGTCCGAACACTGAAGCTTTCTTT.

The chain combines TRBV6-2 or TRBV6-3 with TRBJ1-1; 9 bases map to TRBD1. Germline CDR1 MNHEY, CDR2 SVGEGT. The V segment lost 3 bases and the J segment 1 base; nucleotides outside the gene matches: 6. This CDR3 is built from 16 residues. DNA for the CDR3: TGTGCCAGCAGTTATTCGGGACAGGGAAGGAACACTGAAGCTTTCTTT. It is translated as CASSYSGQGRNTEAFF.